The rows below give T cell receptor beta chains drawn from one sample of a study of identical twins. TCRdb called the 5' RACE reads again in MiXCR, with one record for every CDR3 protein. The table has some 690,000 distinct CDR3 sequences, 21% seen once. The sample was also linked to a second study, of T cells expressing NK-cell markers.

Sample: PBMCs. The source of these receptors is a woman younger than 35 in good health. Each CDR3 is given with its conserved first and last residue. Fields, in order: J gene, D gene, clone size, V gene, CDR3 protein, CDR3 DNA. D genes are given only for firm matches. A clone size is listed for some rows: how often the clone was seen (once, few, many), or a class if it is expanded.

TRBJ2-1	TRBD2	NA	TRBV20-1	CRVERGGLGNEQFF	TGCAGGGTAGAGCGGGGGGGCCTGGGCAATGAGCAGTTCTTC
TRBJ2-6	NA	NA	TRBV29-1	CSVVAGANVLTF	TGCAGCGTTGTCGCTGGGGCCAACGTCCTGACTTTC
TRBJ2-3	NA	NA	TRBV5-5	CASSSYRRGSTDTQYF	TGTGCCAGCAGCTCGTATCGGCGCGGCAGCACAGATACGCAGTATTTT
TRBJ1-2	NA	NA	TRBV20-1	CSAREGGLYGYTF	TGCAGTGCTAGAGAGGGAGGCCTCTATGGCTACACCTTC
TRBJ2-5	NA	few	TRBV7-2	CASSLRLWRQETQYF	TGTGCCAGCAGCTTAAGGTTATGGAGGCAAGAGACCCAGTACTTC
TRBJ1-4	NA	NA	TRBV6-2/TRBV6-3	CASSYSRIRGFGQKNEKLFF	TGTGCCAGCAGTTACTCTAGAATTCGAGGTTTCGGGCAGAAAAATGAAAAACTGTTTTTT
TRBJ2-3	TRBD1	NA	TRBV27	CASTGTAVRDTQYF	TGTGCCAGCACCGGGACAGCCGTTAGAGATACGCAGTATTTT
TRBJ1-1	TRBD1	few	TRBV12-3/TRBV12-4	CASTSGTGVYLNTEAFF	TGTGCCAGCACCTCCGGGACAGGGGTCTACCTGAACACTGAAGCTTTCTTT
TRBJ2-5	TRBD2	few	TRBV10-3	CAISGLSGGYEETQYF	TGTGCCATCAGTGGCCTTAGCGGGGGATACGAAGAGACCCAGTACTTC
TRBJ1-2	TRBD1	NA	TRBV12-5	CASGPPRDRGLGGYTF	TGTGCTAGTGGACCCCCCCGGGACAGGGGGCTGGGGGGCTACACCTTC
TRBJ2-6	NA	NA	TRBV18	CASSPTGRNSGANVLTF	TGTGCCAGCTCACCCACAGGACGGAACTCTGGGGCCAACGTCCTGACTTTC
TRBJ2-3	TRBD2	few	TRBV20-1	CSARLAGPDTQYF	TGCAGTGCGAGACTAGCGGGACCAGATACGCAGTATTTT
TRBJ2-7	NA	NA	TRBV5-1	CASSYNVETGTALYEQYF	TGCGCCAGCAGCTACAATGTGGAGACCGGGACGGCCCTCTACGAGCAGTACTTC
TRBJ2-1	NA	NA	TRBV7-2	CASSEILVGPPF	TGTGCCAGCAGCGAGATTCTAGTAGGGCCACCCTTC
TRBJ2-5	NA	few	TRBV15	CATSRGENPGYF	TGTGCCACCAGCAGAGGGGAGAATCCAGGGTACTTC
TRBJ2-1	NA	few	TRBV29-1	CSVEEGGSGEQFF	TGCAGCGTTGAAGAGGGCGGTAGTGGGGAGCAGTTCTTC
TRBJ2-1	TRBD2	NA	TRBV20-1	CSGTSGIHEQFF	TGCAGCGGGACTAGCGGGATCCATGAGCAGTTCTTC
TRBJ2-3	NA	NA	TRBV20-1	CSASRQLGTDTQYF	TGCAGTGCTAGCAGACAGCTTGGCACAGATACGCAGTATTTT
TRBJ2-4	NA	NA	TRBV27	CASRALEPKNIQYF	TGTGCCAGCCGAGCTTTGGAGCCCAAAAACATTCAGTACTTC
TRBJ1-2	TRBD1	many	TRBV20-1	CSARGTGNYGYTF	TGCAGTGCTAGAGGGACAGGGAACTATGGCTACACCTTC
TRBJ1-1	TRBD1	few	TRBV12-3/TRBV12-4	CASSNKQGGTEAFF	TGTGCCAGCAGTAACAAACAGGGGGGCACTGAAGCTTTCTTT
TRBJ1-1	NA	NA	TRBV5-8	CASTPGGPLRAFF	TGTGCCAGCACCCCCGGAGGGCCACTCAGAGCTTTCTTT
TRBJ1-1	NA	NA	TRBV9	CASSVGQGHTEAFF	TGTGCCAGCAGCGTAGGGCAGGGGCACACTGAAGCTTTCTTT
TRBJ2-7	TRBD2	NA	TRBV5-1	CASSPSVGTSVTYEQYF	TGCGCCAGCAGCCCCTCTGTAGGGACTAGCGTTACCTACGAGCAGTACTTC
TRBJ2-5	TRBD1	NA	TRBV10-1	CASSESQGESPQYF	TGCGCCAGCAGTGAGTCCCAGGGGGAGAGTCCCCAGTACTTC
TRBJ2-1	NA	few	TRBV29-1	CSDDGPDYNEQFF	TGCAGCGACGACGGGCCGGACTACAATGAGCAGTTCTTC
TRBJ1-6	NA	NA	TRBV5-1	CASSLPSEGALHF	TGCGCCAGCAGCCTCCCCTCGGAGGGGGCCCTCCACTTT
TRBJ2-3	TRBD2	NA	TRBV27	CASAKRDTDTQYF	TGTGCCAGTGCTAAGCGGGACACAGATACGCAGTATTTT
TRBJ2-3	NA	few	TRBV12-3/TRBV12-4	CASSLPRATSTDTQYF	TGTGCCAGCAGTCTCCCCAGGGCGACCTCCACAGATACGCAGTATTTT
TRBJ2-7	NA	few	TRBV3-1	CASSTGGSQYF	TGTGCCAGCAGCACCGGGGGAAGCCAGTACTTC
TRBJ1-1	NA	few	TRBV7-2	CASSPHPFTEAFF	TGTGCCAGCAGCCCTCACCCGTTCACTGAAGCTTTCTTT
TRBJ2-7	NA	few	TRBV3-1	CASSPVTDNYEQYF	TGTGCCAGCAGCCCGGTGACAGATAACTACGAGCAGTACTTC
TRBJ2-4	NA	few	TRBV6-5	CASSFRGAKNIQYF	TGTGCCAGCAGTTTCAGGGGAGCCAAAAACATTCAGTACTTC
TRBJ2-2	TRBD1	few	TRBV9	CASSVGRGLFNTGELFF	TGTGCCAGCAGCGTAGGAAGGGGGCTCTTTAACACCGGGGAGCTGTTTTTT
TRBJ2-7	NA	few	TRBV29-1	CSVRDGRWEQYF	TGCAGCGTGAGGGACGGGCGGTGGGAGCAGTACTTC
TRBJ2-3	NA	few	TRBV7-3	CASSLTVEDTQYF	TGTGCCAGCAGCCTCACAGTAGAAGATACGCAGTATTTT
TRBJ1-1	TRBD1	few	TRBV20-1	CSAWTGTNTEAFF	TGCAGTGCTTGGACAGGGACGAACACTGAAGCTTTCTTT
TRBJ2-3	TRBD2	many	TRBV20-1	CSATIAGATDTQYF	TGCAGTGCCACGATAGCGGGGGCCACAGATACGCAGTATTTT
TRBJ1-2	TRBD1	NA	TRBV6-2/TRBV6-3	CASKGTVGRGYTF	TGTGCCAGCAAAGGGACAGTGGGACGTGGCTACACCTTC
TRBJ2-3	NA	NA	TRBV10-3	CAISVGDTQYF	TGTGCCATCAGCGTGGGGGATACGCAGTATTTT